Sequencing of this TCR beta chain was carried out in a study of cytomegalovirus exposure and HLA in healthy donors. Study-wide points: A few CMV-associated chains were confirmed in vitro to be specific for CMV antigens.

Amplification used 60 Vbeta primers and 13 Jbeta primers. The table came from immunoSEQ multiplex PCR; TCRdb's copy has only in-frame clones and leaves some out. Among 95,000 to 150,000 clones listed, approximately 72% were seen once. The V gene's germline CDR1 is MNHEY and CDR2 SMNVEV (reference sequence). The junction had 16 bases not matched to a gene; V was cut back by 6 bases and J by 3 bases. This CDR3 is built from 21 residues. A word on this clone: Its specificity is not known.

The specimen was PBMCs. The clonotype originates from a man aged 18 to 35 in good health and CMV-seronegative. The rearrangement joins TRBV27 to TRBJ2-2, with TRBD2 matching over 16 bases. CDR3 amino acids: CASRHREAGTSGGAHTGELFF. The CDR3 nucleotides are TGTGCCAGCAGACACCGCGAGGCCGGGACTAGCGGGGGGGCTCACACCGGGGAGCTGTTTTTT.